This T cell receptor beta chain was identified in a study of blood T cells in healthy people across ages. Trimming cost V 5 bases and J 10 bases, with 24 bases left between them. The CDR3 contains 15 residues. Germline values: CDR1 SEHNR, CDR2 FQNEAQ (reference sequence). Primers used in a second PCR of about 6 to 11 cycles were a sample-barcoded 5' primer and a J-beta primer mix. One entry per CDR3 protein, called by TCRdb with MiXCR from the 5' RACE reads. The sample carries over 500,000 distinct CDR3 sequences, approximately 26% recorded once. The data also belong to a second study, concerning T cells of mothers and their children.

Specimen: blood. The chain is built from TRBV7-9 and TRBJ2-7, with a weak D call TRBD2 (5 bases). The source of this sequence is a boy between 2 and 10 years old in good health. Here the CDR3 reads CASSPPPGYGEYQYF. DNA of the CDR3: TGTGCCAGCAGCCCCCCCCCGGGCTACGGGGAATACCAGTACTTC.